The 30 T cell receptor beta chains below come from one sample, sequenced in a study of cytomegalovirus exposure and HLA in healthy donors. The PCR had 60 Vbeta and 13 Jbeta primers. TCRdb keeps only in-frame clones here, not all; method: immunoSEQ multiplex PCR. The sample totals around 50,000 clones. The sample taken for sequencing was PBMCs. These receptors were obtained from a woman aged 45-59 years in good health and CMV-seropositive.

Here the CDR3 reads CASGLATGVTEAFF. CDR3 nucleotide sequence: TGTGCTAGTGGTTTGGCGACAGGGGTGACTGAAGCTTTCTTT. The rearrangement joins TRBV12-5 to TRBJ1-1; 8 bases line up with TRBD1. Per germline, CDR1 LGHNT and CDR2 FRNRAP. V lost 1 base, J lost 5 bases, and 3 bases stayed unmatched. This CDR3 is 14 amino acids long.

V and J are TRBV6-1 and TRBJ1-2; no clear D. The CDR3 is made up of 13 amino acids. Trimming took off 5 bases at V and 8 bases at J, with 15 bases between the two ends. Germline V lookup: CDR1 MNHNS, CDR2 SASEGT. CDR3 region: CASSPDGFGGYTF. The CDR3 DNA follows: TGTGCCAGCAGTCCAGACGGGTTTGGGGGCTACACCTTC.

The chain links TRBV11-2 to TRBJ2-7, with D possibly matching TRBD2 (6 bases). V shed 4 bases and J shed 4 bases, with 20 bases lying between them. CDR3 length: 16 amino acids. CDR1 is SGHAT, CDR2 FQNNGV, per germline. CDR3 DNA: TGTGCCAGCAGCTGGGGTCGGGGGTCGAAGCAATACGAGCAGTACTTC. Its translation is CASSWGRGSKQYEQYF.

The genes are TRBV4-1 and TRBJ2-1, with D unresolved. Trimming took 0 bases from V and 5 from J, leaving 5 bases between them. CDR3 length: 13 residues. Per germline, CDR1 MGHRA and CDR2 YSYEKL. The CDR3 sequence is CASSQERDNEQFF. DNA of the CDR3: TGCGCCAGCAGCCAAGAGCGAGACAATGAGCAGTTCTTC.

V gene TRBV6-5 combines with J gene TRBJ1-5; no firm D call. The V and J ends lost 6 bases and 0 bases respectively, with 12 bases between them. CDR3 length: 15 residues. CDR1 and CDR2 from the germline V gene are MNHEY and SVGAGI. The CDR3 spells CASSYGQNSNQPQHF. As DNA, the CDR3 is TGTGCCAGCAGCTACGGGCAGAATAGCAATCAGCCCCAGCATTTT.

The CDR3 DNA sequence: TGTGCCAGCAGTCCAGGCGAGGGGGCGGACTACACCTTC. This codes for CASSPGEGADYTF. The chain joins TRBV6-5 to TRBJ1-2, with 7 bases matching TRBD1. The CDR3 runs to 13 residues. V was clipped by 5 bases and J by 10 bases; unmatched bases: 10. The germline CDR1 and CDR2 sequences are MNHEY and SVGAGI.

V usage is TRBV6-1 and J usage is TRBJ1-2; 9 positions agree with TRBD1. V shed 6 bases, J shed 2 bases, and the junction held 4 bases outside the gene matches. Germline lookup yields CDR1 MNHNS and CDR2 SASEGT. The CDR3 spans 14 residues. The CDR3 protein is CASSGQGSNYGYTF. Here the CDR3 DNA reads TGTGCCAGCAGCGGACAGGGGTCCAACTATGGCTACACCTTC.

The chain has TRBV7-2 and TRBJ2-3; no clear D. The V and J ends lost 1 base and 6 bases respectively, with 11 bases between them. The CDR3 spans 14 residues. The germline V gene encodes CDR1 SGHTA and CDR2 FQGNSA. CDR3 DNA: TGTGCCAGCAGCTTAGGTCGGTCCTCGGATACGCAGTATTTT. Encoded protein: CASSLGRSSDTQYF.

V usage is TRBV5-4 and J usage is TRBJ2-1; 11 nucleotides align to TRBD1. V shed 0 bases and J 3 bases; nucleotides not matched to a gene: 2. Germline CDR1 is SGHNT and CDR2 is YYREEE (reference sequence). This CDR3 is 16 amino acids long. CDR3 DNA: TGTGCCAGCAGCTTGGCCGGGACAGGGGGCTACAATGAGCAGTTCTTC. Its translation: CASSLAGTGGYNEQFF. The whole variable domain, remainder taken from reference TRBV5-4 and TRBJ2-1, is ETGVTQSPTHLIKTRGQQVTLRCSSQSGHNTVSWYQQALGQGPQFIFQYYREEENGRGNFPPRFSGLQFPNYSSELNVNALELDDSALYLCASSLAGTGGYNEQFFGPGTRLTVL.

The V and J genes are TRBV11-2 and TRBJ2-1; possibly TRBD2 for D (6 bases). Germline V gene sequence: CDR1 SGHAT, CDR2 FQNNGV. The CDR3 consists of 12 residues. Between the trimmed V and J ends, which lost 0 bases and 13 bases, there was a span of 10 bases. The CDR3 region has the DNA TGTGCCAGCAGCTTAGATCGGGGGTTTCAGTTCTTC. Translated: CASSLDRGFQFF. The full variable domain, in which reference TRBV11-2 and TRBJ2-1 provide the parts outside the CDR3, is EAGVAQSPRYKIIEKRQSVAFWCNPISGHATLYWYQQILGQGPKLLIQFQNNGVVDDSQLPKDRFSAERLKGVDSTLKIQPAKLEDSAVYLCASSLDRGFQFFGPGTRLTVL.

The V and J genes are TRBV19 and TRBJ1-5; 9 bases line up with TRBD1. V lost 4 bases, J lost 4 bases, and 5 bases stayed unmatched. The length of the CDR3 is 15 residues. Germline V CDR1 and CDR2: LNHDA, SQIVND (reference sequence). CDR3 sequence (DNA): TGTGCCAGTAGTACGGACAGGGGAAAAAATCAGCCCCAGCATTTT. Residues: CASSTDRGKNQPQHF.

V usage is TRBV14 and J usage is TRBJ2-2; D remains ambiguous. The CDR3 has 13 residues. Deletions cut 4 bases from V and 5 bases from J, with 8 bases between. Per the germline V gene, CDR1 is SGHDN and CDR2 is FVKESK. This CDR3 reads CASSLQETGELFF. DNA of the CDR3: TGTGCCAGCAGCCTCCAAGAGACCGGGGAGCTGTTTTTT.

The V call is TRBV5-4, the J call TRBJ1-1; D is unclear. Deletions cut 2 bases from V and 1 base from J, with 6 bases between. The CDR3 has 13 amino acids. Germline V CDR1 and CDR2: SGHNT, YYREEE (reference sequence). CDR3 amino acids: CASSFTENTEAFF. For the CDR3, the DNA is TGTGCCAGCAGCTTTACAGAGAACACTGAAGCTTTCTTT.

This chain joins TRBV9 and TRBJ1-1, with 7 bases matching TRBD1. The CDR3 covers 14 residues. CDR1 is SGDLS, CDR2 YYNGEE, per germline. V shed 3 bases, J shed 2 bases, and the junction held 4 bases outside the gene matches. The CDR3 here is CASSADRVNTEAFF. The CDR3 bases are TGTGCCAGCAGCGCCGACAGGGTTAACACTGAAGCTTTCTTT. The entire variable domain, with the rest obtained from reference TRBV9 and TRBJ1-1, is as follows: DSGVTQTPKHLITATGQRVTLRCSPRSGDLSVYWYQQSLDQGLQFLIQYYNGEERAKGNILERFSAQQFPDLHSELNLSSLELGDSALYFCASSADRVNTEAFFGQGTRLTVV.

J is TRBJ1-3 and V is TRBV7-9; TRBD1 matches 7 bases. V trimming: 5 bases; J trimming: 4 bases; junction bases outside the gene matches: 8. The germline gives CDR1 SEHNR, CDR2 FQNEAQ (reference sequence). This CDR3 comprises 15 residues. CDR3 nucleotide sequence: TGTGCCAGCAGCCTTACGACAGGGCTCGGAAACACCATATATTTT. This encodes CASSLTTGLGNTIYF. The full variable domain, its missing parts supplied by reference TRBV7-9 and TRBJ1-3, is DTGVSQNPRHKITKRGQNVTFRCDPISEHNRLYWYRQTLGQGPEFLTYFQNEAQLEKSRLLSDRFSAERPKGSFSTLEIQRTEQGDSAMYLCASSLTTGLGNTIYFGEGSWLTVV.

The rearrangement joins TRBV7-3 to TRBJ2-3, with 12 bases identical to TRBD2. This CDR3 comprises 16 residues. The trim removed 5 bases at V and 0 bases at J, leaving 3 bases unmatched. Germline CDR1 reads SGHTA; CDR2 reads FQGTGA. In nucleotides, the CDR3 is TGTGCCAGCAGCCCTAGCGGGGGGGCTAGCACAGATACGCAGTATTTT. This sequence encodes CASSPSGGASTDTQYF.

The chain links TRBV28 to TRBJ1-5; tentatively, D is TRBD1 (5 bases). From germline, CDR1 is MDHEN and CDR2 SYDVKM. Trimming cost V 6 bases and J 11 bases, with 23 bases left between them. The CDR3 is made up of 15 amino acids. Here the CDR3 reads CASRVWTSVKGTQHF. The CDR3 nucleotides are TGTGCCAGCAGGGTGTGGACCTCCGTCAAGGGGACCCAGCATTTT.

This chain joins TRBV6-1 and TRBJ2-2; 8 bases match TRBD2. The CDR3 totals 14 residues. J gave up 6 bases and V 6 bases, and 6 bases lay outside the gene matches. Germline V gene lookup returns CDR1 MNHNS and CDR2 SASEGT. DNA for the CDR3: TGTGCCAGCAGGATAGCGGGATCTCCCGGGGAGCTGTTTTTT. Encoded protein: CASRIAGSPGELFF.

The CDR3 coding sequence is TGTGCCAGCAGTGGCGGGGGGGTCCGAGAGACCCAGTACTTC. It translates to CASSGGGVRETQYF. The chain joins TRBV11-1 to TRBJ2-5; 9 bases are shared with TRBD2. Germline V CDR1 and CDR2: SGHAT, FQDESV (reference sequence). The ends lost 6 bases at V and 4 bases at J; junction bases unmatched: 6. CDR3 size: 14 residues.

The J gene is TRBJ2-1, the V gene TRBV6-5; the match to TRBD2 covers 7 bases. The length of the CDR3 is 15 residues. Germline CDR1 reads MNHEY; CDR2 reads SVGAGI. The V segment lost 6 bases and the J segment 4 bases; nucleotides outside the gene matches: 9. For the CDR3, the DNA is TGTGCCAGCAGCCCTTTCGGGACTACTTACAATGAGCAGTTCTTC. Its translation: CASSPFGTTYNEQFF.

This chain joins TRBV15 and TRBJ2-7; tentatively, D is TRBD1 (6 bases). The CDR3 consists of 14 residues. Trimming cost V 3 bases and J 2 bases, with 11 bases left between them. The V gene's germline CDR1 is LNHNV and CDR2 YYDKDF (reference sequence). DNA for the CDR3: TGTGCCACCAGCAGGGACAGAGCCCCCTACGAGCAGTACTTC. Amino acid sequence: CATSRDRAPYEQYF.

The genes are TRBV6-6 and TRBJ2-1, with D possibly TRBD2 on 5 matching bases. CDR1 is MNHNY, CDR2 SVGAGI, per germline (reference sequence). Trimming took 3 bases from V and 4 from J, leaving 10 bases between them. The CDR3 length is 14 residues. The CDR3 spells CASSYRRVYNEQFF. The CDR3 nucleotides read TGTGCCAGCAGTTATCGGCGGGTATACAATGAGCAGTTCTTC.

Concerning this clone: Other DNA sequences in the same sample also yield this CDR3. The V gene is TRBV7-2, the J gene TRBJ2-7; possibly TRBD1 for D (6 bases). Germline V gene lookup returns CDR1 SGHTA and CDR2 FQGNSA. The CDR3 extends over 12 amino acids. Trimming cost V 4 bases and J 4 bases, with 8 bases left between them. The CDR3 DNA sequence: TGTGCCAGCAGCTCACAGGGATACGAGCAGTACTTC. Translation gives CASSSQGYEQYF.

The gene calls are TRBV30 and TRBJ1-5, with unresolved D. CDR1 and CDR2 from the germline V gene are GTSNPN and SVGIG (reference sequence). The CDR3 is 13 residues long. The ends were cut back, 6 bases at V and 4 bases at J, with 13 bases in the middle. CDR3 in amino acids: CACSHGLNQPQHF. DNA of the CDR3: TGTGCCTGTTCCCATGGACTAAATCAGCCCCAGCATTTT.

This chain connects TRBV6-5 to TRBJ1-2; 7 bases are shared with TRBD1. After removal of 6 bases from V and 2 bases from J, the junction contained 3 bases not matched to a gene. CDR1 is MNHEY and CDR2 is SVGAGI in the germline V gene. The CDR3 is made up of 13 amino acids. The CDR3 here is CASSQTGNYGYTF. CDR3 coding DNA: TGTGCCAGCAGCCAGACAGGGAACTATGGCTACACCTTC.

V usage is TRBV7-9 and J usage is TRBJ2-1; 11 bases map to TRBD2. V was clipped by 5 bases and J by 5 bases; unmatched bases: 5. CDR1 and CDR2 from the germline V gene are SEHNR and FQNEAQ (reference sequence). The CDR3 runs 15 residues. CDR3 in amino acids: CASSATSGTDNEQFF. The DNA for the CDR3 is TGTGCCAGCAGCGCGACTAGCGGGACCGACAATGAGCAGTTCTTC.

The chain carries TRBV5-1 and TRBJ1-2, with TRBD1 matching over 9 bases. CDR1 and CDR2 from the germline V gene are SGHRS and YFSETQ. The J segment lost 7 bases and the V segment lost 4 bases, leaving 11 bases of the junction unmatched. There are 15 residues in the CDR3. Here the CDR3 reads CASSPYYRDRVGYTF. CDR3 bases: TGCGCCAGCAGCCCCTACTACCGGGACAGGGTTGGCTACACCTTC. Together with reference TRBV5-1 and TRBJ1-2, the CDR3 gives the full variable domain: KAGVTQTPRYLIKTRGQQVTLSCSPISGHRSVSWYQQTPGQGLQFLFEYFSETQRNKGNFPGRFSGRQFSNSRSEMNVSTLELGDSALYLCASSPYYRDRVGYTFGSGTRLTVV.

This rearrangement joins TRBV5-1 to TRBJ2-5, with 11 bases that match TRBD2. V lost 3 bases and J lost 4; bases outside the gene matches: 2. CDR3 size: 14 residues. The germline CDR1 and CDR2 sequences are SGHRS and YFSETQ. CDR3 protein: CASSSSGGPETQYF. In DNA, the CDR3 is TGCGCCAGCAGCTCTAGCGGGGGGCCAGAGACCCAGTACTTC. Drawing the rest from reference TRBV5-1 and TRBJ2-5, the complete variable domain is KAGVTQTPRYLIKTRGQQVTLSCSPISGHRSVSWYQQTPGQGLQFLFEYFSETQRNKGNFPGRFSGRQFSNSRSEMNVSTLELGDSALYLCASSSSGGPETQYFGPGTRLLVL.

The chain recombines TRBV7-9 with TRBJ1-5; tentative D call: TRBD1 (6 bases). This CDR3 has 14 residues. V dropped 1 base and J dropped 6 bases, with 10 bases sitting between them. CDR1 is SEHNR, CDR2 FQNEAQ, per germline (reference sequence). The CDR3 reads CASSLDRASQPQHF. In nucleotides, the CDR3 is TGTGCCAGCAGCTTAGACAGGGCGTCTCAGCCCCAGCATTTT.

V and J are TRBV15 and TRBJ2-1; the D is unclear. The CDR3 sequence is 13 residues long. In germline, CDR1 is LNHNV, CDR2 YYDKDF (reference sequence). With 5 bases removed from V and 2 bases from J, the gap between germline ends came to 7 bases. For the CDR3, the DNA is TGTGCCACCAGCCTCACGGCCTACAATGAGCAGTTCTTC. The encoded protein is CATSLTAYNEQFF.